This T cell receptor (beta chain) originates from a study of radiotherapy plus CTLA-4 blockade in lung cancer. Study-level findings and limits: After treatment with radiotherapy plus ipilimumab, TCR clones that came from the tumor expanded in blood.

Chemo-refractory metastatic non-small-cell lung cancer patients underwent focal radiation alongside CTLA-4 blockade with ipilimumab. Sequencing used immunoSEQ multiplex PCR; TCRdb keeps in-frame clones, though not all of them. The table includes about 59,000 clones, around 68% detected once. As regards this clone: Its antigen is unidentified.

The sequence came from a human donor with non-small cell lung cancer whose response to radiotherapy plus ipilimumab could not be evaluated. The source material was peripheral blood, sampled from a patient treated with radiotherapy plus ipilimumab.

CDR3: CASSSDRAASYEQYF. The CDR3 DNA reads as TGTGCCAGCAGTTCCGACAGGGCCGCCTCCTACGAGCAGTACTTC. The rearrangement uses TRBV27 and TRBJ2-5; 7 positions agree with TRBD1. The J call may be faulty, since TRBJ2-7 better matches the DNA end. Germline loops: CDR1 MNHEY, CDR2 SMNVEV (reference sequence). The CDR3 is 15 residues long.